These 21 T cell receptor beta chains came from one sample sequenced in a study of human T cells and chemical hapten exposure. Specified time point: patch test 1, 2 weeks after DPC sensitization. Sample treatment: therapeutic diphenylcyclopropenone sensitization with weekly scalp DPC. TCRdb fed the RACE reads into MiXCR, producing one record per CDR3 protein. Of 60,000 to 80,000 distinct CDR3 sequences in the sample, 32% were seen once. The sample consisted of whole blood, taken in connection with sensitization to the hapten diphenylcyclopropenone (DPC). The source of these receptors is a man aged 35-49 years with alopecia areata. Some clones in this sample may be carry-over from other donors' samples.

The chain is built from TRBV4-1 and TRBJ2-5; either TRBD1 or TRBD2 may fit D (5 bases each). V dropped 1 base and J dropped 1 base, with 13 bases sitting between them. Germline V gene data show CDR1 as MGHRA and CDR2 as YSYEKL. This CDR3 has 16 residues. DNA for the CDR3: TGCGCCAGCAGCCAAGTGGTGGGACCCCCCCAAGAGACCCAGTACTTC. Amino acid sequence: CASSQVVGPPQETQYF.

V is TRBV6-5 and J is TRBJ2-7, with TRBD1 identical over 9 bases. This CDR3 has 14 amino acids. Looked up from germline, CDR1 is MNHEY and CDR2 is SVGAGI. The trim removed 5 bases at V and 0 bases at J, leaving 2 bases unmatched. CDR3 DNA sequence: TGTGCCAGCAGTGGGACAGGGAGCTCCTACGAGCAGTACTTC. Translated, it gives CASSGTGSSYEQYF.

The genes are TRBV12-3 or TRBV12-4 and TRBJ1-5, with 8 positions matching TRBD1. J lost 6 bases, V lost 3 bases, and 4 bases had no gene match. This CDR3 has 14 amino acids. The chain's CDR3 is CASSLTGESQPQHF. As DNA, the CDR3 is TGTGCCAGCAGTTTGACAGGGGAGAGTCAGCCCCAGCATTTT.

There are a few counts of this clonotype. The J gene is TRBJ2-4, the V gene TRBV12-3 or TRBV12-4; D possibly corresponds to TRBD1 (6 bases). V dropped 7 bases and J dropped 0 bases, with 16 bases sitting between them. The CDR3 has 16 amino acids. The CDR3 sequence: CASTVLTGLAKNIQYF. The DNA of the CDR3 is TGTGCCAGCACCGTCTTGACAGGATTAGCCAAAAACATTCAGTACTTC.

V is TRBV12-3 or TRBV12-4 and J is TRBJ1-4; tentatively, D is TRBD1 (5 bases). This CDR3 comprises 13 residues. Trimming shortened V by 9 bases and J by 5 bases, and 13 bases separated the two germline ends. For the CDR3, the DNA is TGTGCCAGTAGGGACCTCGCCAATGAAAAACTGTTTTTT. This sequence encodes CASRDLANEKLFF.

V and J are TRBV13 and TRBJ2-7, with 8 bases fitting TRBD1. Germline CDR1 and CDR2: PRHDT and FYEKMQ (reference sequence). The CDR3 has 14 amino acids. Trimming took 5 bases from V and 4 from J; bases not matched to a gene: 7. The CDR3 bases are TGTGCCAGCAGCAGTAAACAGGGGGTGTACGAGCAGTACTTC. This gives the protein CASSSKQGVYEQYF.

A single count supports this clonotype. At one end the junction does not follow the germline gene, possibly because of a read error. CDR3 sequence (DNA): TGTGCCAGCAGTTTAGCCGACAGGAGAGACACTGAAACTTTCTTT. Residues: CASSLADRRDTETFF. The rearrangement joins TRBV12-3 or TRBV12-4 to TRBJ1-1, with a tentative D call TRBD1 (6 bases). The CDR3 is made up of 15 amino acids.

This sequence joins TRBV7-2 and TRBJ2-5, with D possibly being TRBD2 (5 bases). Trimming stripped 5 bases from V and 2 bases from J, with 12 bases between. CDR1 is SGHTA and CDR2 is FQGNSA in the germline V gene. This CDR3 comprises 14 residues. CDR3 DNA: TGTGCCAGCAGCCCAGCGGTAGGGCAAGAGACCCAGTACTTC. Translation: CASSPAVGQETQYF. Combining the CDR3 with reference TRBV7-2 and TRBJ2-5 gives the whole variable domain GAGVSQSPSNKVTEKGKDVELRCDPISGHTALYWYRQSLGQGLEFLIYFQGNSAPDKSGLPSDRFSAERTGGSVSTLTIQRTQQEDSAVYLCASSPAVGQETQYFGPGTRLLVL.

The genes are TRBV28 and TRBJ2-1; TRBD2 matches at 9 bases. Unmatched junction bases numbered 15, after V lost 4 bases and J lost 8 bases. This CDR3 contains 17 residues. CDR1 is MDHEN and CDR2 is SYDVKM in the germline V gene. The CDR3 nucleotides read TGTGCCAGCAGTTCTACCTTAGCGGGAGTTGTAATCGATGAGCAGTTCTTC. It encodes CASSSTLAGVVIDEQFF. Combining the CDR3 with reference TRBV28 and TRBJ2-1 gives the whole variable domain DVKVTQSSRYLVKRTGEKVFLECVQDMDHENMFWYRQDPGLGLRLIYFSYDVKMKEKGDIPEGYSVSREKKERFSLILESASTNQTSMYLCASSSTLAGVVIDEQFFGPGTRLTVL.

In this sample, this clonotype turned up a few times. The gene calls are TRBV7-6 and TRBJ1-1; D possibly corresponds to TRBD1 (6 bases). The V gene lost 0 bases and the J gene lost 0 bases, with 14 bases spanning the gap. This CDR3 comprises 17 residues. Germline V lookup: CDR1 SGHVS, CDR2 FNYEAQ. The CDR3 reads CASSLAPTGTLNTEAFF. The CDR3 DNA reads TGTGCCAGCAGCTTAGCGCCGACAGGCACTTTGAACACTGAAGCTTTCTTT.

The V gene is TRBV3-1, the J gene TRBJ2-1, with 11 bases aligning to TRBD2. V gave up 2 bases and J gave up 6 bases; unmatched junction bases: 9. Germline V CDR1 and CDR2: LGHDT, YNNKEL (reference sequence). This CDR3 is 17 amino acids long. CDR3 protein: CASSQLTSGSSFNEQFF. CDR3 sequence (DNA): TGTGCCAGCAGCCAACTTACTAGCGGGAGTAGCTTCAATGAGCAGTTCTTC.

A few counts support this clonotype. V usage is TRBV28 and J usage is TRBJ2-7; 7 nucleotides agree with TRBD1. V lost 1 base and J lost 3; bases outside the gene matches: 6. Germline values: CDR1 MDHEN, CDR2 SYDVKM. This CDR3 region has 15 residues. CDR3 residues: CASSLFGRGNYEQYF. The CDR3 DNA follows: TGTGCCAGCAGTTTATTCGGCAGGGGGAACTACGAGCAGTACTTC.

Only a few counts were recorded for this clonotype. This chain joins TRBV28 and TRBJ2-5; 14 bases are shared with TRBD2. Trimming at V came to 6 bases and at J to 2 bases, leaving 5 bases not matched to a gene. This CDR3 has 16 amino acids. In germline, CDR1 is MDHEN, CDR2 SYDVKM. The CDR3 reads CASSLGLAGGQETQYF. The CDR3 coding sequence is TGTGCCAGCAGCCTCGGACTAGCGGGAGGACAAGAGACCCAGTACTTC.

This clonotype has only a few counts. This sequence joins TRBV5-1 and TRBJ2-3, with TRBD2 matching 12 bases. The J segment lost 1 base and the V segment lost 4 bases, leaving 7 bases of the junction unmatched. Germline V CDR1 and CDR2: SGHRS, YFSETQ. This CDR3 is built from 17 residues. The CDR3 loop reads CASSTNGLAGRTDTQYF. CDR3 in DNA: TGCGCCAGCAGCACTAACGGACTAGCGGGACGCACAGATACGCAGTATTTT.

This clonotype was picked up a small number of times. This rearrangement joins TRBV28 to TRBJ2-1; D gene uncertain. From germline, CDR1 is MDHEN and CDR2 SYDVKM. V lost 3 bases and J lost 6, with 12 bases in between. The CDR3 consists of 14 residues. CDR3 residues: CASSFLIGGNEQFF. Here the CDR3 DNA reads TGTGCCAGCAGTTTCCTTATAGGCGGCAATGAGCAGTTCTTC.

Only a few counts were recorded for this clonotype. The chain uses TRBV28 and TRBJ2-1; D gene ambiguous. CDR3 length equals 12 residues. V was shortened by 0 bases and J by 10 bases, with 7 bases between the two germline ends. Germline CDR1 reads MDHEN; CDR2 reads SYDVKM. Here the CDR3 reads CASSLWRKEQFF. The CDR3 nucleotides are TGTGCCAGCAGTTTATGGAGAAAAGAGCAGTTCTTC.

This sequence joins TRBV6-5 and TRBJ1-4, with a tentative D call TRBD1 (5 bases). Germline V gives CDR1 MNHEY, CDR2 SVGAGI. This CDR3 has 12 amino acids. Trimming stripped 8 bases from V and 8 bases from J, with 12 bases between. Here the CDR3 DNA reads TGTGCCAGCGGGGCAGGGAGGGAAAAACTGTTTTTT. Translated: CASGAGREKLFF.

The chain links TRBV3-1 to TRBJ2-5, with unresolved D. Germline-derived CDR1 and CDR2 are LGHDT and YNNKEL (reference sequence). V lost 1 base and J 1 base, leaving 1 base between the germline ends. CDR3 size: 12 residues. CDR3 amino acids: CASSQAQETQYF. In DNA, the CDR3 is TGTGCCAGCAGCCAAGCCCAAGAGACCCAGTACTTC.

This clonotype was detected a few times. The chain links TRBV5-1 to TRBJ1-1, with 9 bases matching TRBD1. Per the germline V gene, CDR1 is SGHRS and CDR2 is YFSETQ. The CDR3 totals 15 residues. V trimming: 4 bases; J trimming: 1 base; junction bases outside the gene matches: 5. Here the CDR3 DNA reads TGCGCCAGCAGCCCAGGGACAGGGACGAACACTGAAGCTTTCTTT. Its protein is CASSPGTGTNTEAFF.

The table lists this clonotype with a few counts. The rearrangement uses TRBV5-4 and TRBJ2-5; no firm D call. The CDR3 is made up of 12 amino acids. V lost 0 bases and J 1 base, leaving 1 base between the germline ends. CDR1 SGHNT and CDR2 YYREEE come from the germline V gene (reference sequence). The CDR3: CASSLAQETQYF. The CDR3 DNA sequence: TGTGCCAGCAGCTTGGCCCAAGAGACCCAGTACTTC.

This clonotype appeared a single time. The chain employs TRBV28 and TRBJ1-1; possible D gene TRBD1, 5 bases. Germline CDR1 is MDHEN and CDR2 is SYDVKM. The V end was cut by 5 bases, the J end by 10 bases, with 14 bases between. CDR3 size: 12 residues. As DNA, the CDR3 is TGTGCCAGCAGTCGGGGCGGCGGGAGAGCTTTCTTT. This sequence encodes CASSRGGGRAFF.